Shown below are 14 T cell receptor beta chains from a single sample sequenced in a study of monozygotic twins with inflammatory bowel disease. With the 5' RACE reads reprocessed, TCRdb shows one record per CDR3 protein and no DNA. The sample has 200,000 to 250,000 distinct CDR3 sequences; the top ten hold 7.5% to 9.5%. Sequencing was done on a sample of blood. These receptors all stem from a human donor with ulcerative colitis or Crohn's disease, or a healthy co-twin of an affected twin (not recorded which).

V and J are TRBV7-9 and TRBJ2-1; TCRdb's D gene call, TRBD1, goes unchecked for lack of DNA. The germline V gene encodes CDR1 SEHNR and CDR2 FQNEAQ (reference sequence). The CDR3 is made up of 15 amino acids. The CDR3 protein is CASSLGQGGHIEQFF.

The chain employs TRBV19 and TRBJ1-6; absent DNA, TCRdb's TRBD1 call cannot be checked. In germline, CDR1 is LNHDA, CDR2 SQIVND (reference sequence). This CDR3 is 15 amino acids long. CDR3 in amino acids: CASRPPGQLNSPLHF.

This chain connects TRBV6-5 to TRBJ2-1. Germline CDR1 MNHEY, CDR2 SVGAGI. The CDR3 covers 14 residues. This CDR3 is CASSYESQTNEQFF.

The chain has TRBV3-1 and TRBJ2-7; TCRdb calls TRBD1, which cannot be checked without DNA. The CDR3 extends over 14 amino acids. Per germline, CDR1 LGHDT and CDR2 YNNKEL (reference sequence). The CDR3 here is CASSQAGGGHEQYF.

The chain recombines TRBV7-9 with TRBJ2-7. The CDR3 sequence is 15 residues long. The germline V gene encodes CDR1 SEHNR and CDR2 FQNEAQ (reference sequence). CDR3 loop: CASSLSVAGYYEQYF.

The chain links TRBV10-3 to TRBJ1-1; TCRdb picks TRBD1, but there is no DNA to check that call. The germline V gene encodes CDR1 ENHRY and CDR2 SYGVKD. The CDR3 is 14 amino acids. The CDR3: CAIRWTGTGTEAFF.

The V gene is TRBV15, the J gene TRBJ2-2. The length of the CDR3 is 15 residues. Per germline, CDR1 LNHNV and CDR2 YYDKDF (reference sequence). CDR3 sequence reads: CATSLLTENTGELFF.

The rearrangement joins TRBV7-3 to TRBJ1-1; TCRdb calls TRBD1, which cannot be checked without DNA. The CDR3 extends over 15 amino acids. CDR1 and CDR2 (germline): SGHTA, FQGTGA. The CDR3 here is CASSQPTGGNTEAFF. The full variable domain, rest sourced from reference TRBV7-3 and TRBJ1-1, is GAGVSQTPSNKVTEKGKYVELRCDPISGHTALYWYRQSLGQGPEFLIYFQGTGAADDSGLPNDRFFAVRPEGSVSTLKIQRTERGDSAVYLCASSQPTGGNTEAFFGQGTRLTVV.

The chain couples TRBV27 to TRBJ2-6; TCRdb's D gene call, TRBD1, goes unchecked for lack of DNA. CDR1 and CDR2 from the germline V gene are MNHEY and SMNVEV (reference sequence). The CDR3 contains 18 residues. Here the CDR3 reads CASSPKVLWGRGANVLTF. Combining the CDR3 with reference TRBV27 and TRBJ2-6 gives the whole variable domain EAQVTQNPRYLITVTGKKLTVTCSQNMNHEYMSWYRQDPGLGLRQIYYSMNVEVTDKGDVPEGYKVSRKEKRNFPLILESPSPNQTSLYFCASSPKVLWGRGANVLTFGAGSRLTVL.

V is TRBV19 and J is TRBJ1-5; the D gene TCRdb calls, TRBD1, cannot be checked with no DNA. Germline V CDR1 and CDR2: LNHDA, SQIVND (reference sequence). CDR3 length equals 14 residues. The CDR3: CASSPLFSNQPQHF.

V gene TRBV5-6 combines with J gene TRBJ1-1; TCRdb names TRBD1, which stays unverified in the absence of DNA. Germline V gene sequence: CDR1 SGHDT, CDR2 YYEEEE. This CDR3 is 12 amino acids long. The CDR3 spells CASSFQGFEAFF.

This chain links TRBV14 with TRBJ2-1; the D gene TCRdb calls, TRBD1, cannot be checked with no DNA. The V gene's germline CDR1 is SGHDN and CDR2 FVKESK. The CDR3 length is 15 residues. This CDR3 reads CASSQPGQTYNEQFF. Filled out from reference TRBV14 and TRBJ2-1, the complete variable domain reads EAGVTQFPSHSVIEKGQTVTLRCDPISGHDNLYWYRRVMGKEIKFLLHFVKESKQDESGMPNNRFLAERTGGTYSTLKVQPAELEDSGVYFCASSQPGQTYNEQFFGPGTRLTVL.

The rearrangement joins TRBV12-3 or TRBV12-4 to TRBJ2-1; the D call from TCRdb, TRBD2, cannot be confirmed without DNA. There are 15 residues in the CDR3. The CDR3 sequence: CASSLVGRNYNEQFF.

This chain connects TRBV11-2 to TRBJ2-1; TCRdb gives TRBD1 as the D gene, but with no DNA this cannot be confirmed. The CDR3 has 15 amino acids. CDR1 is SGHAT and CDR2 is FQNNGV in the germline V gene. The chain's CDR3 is CASSLQQGGGDEQFF.